These 29 T cell receptor beta chains came from one sample sequenced in a study of T cell repertoires in cytomegalovirus infection. TCRdb processed the reads anew with MiXCR; each CDR3 protein has one entry. The table has hundreds of thousands of distinct CDR3 sequences, under 45% seen once; the top ten hold around two fifths. These receptors have no known antigen. The input for sequencing was cultured PBMCs, taken from culture after CMV antigen stimulation. The receptors were sampled from a human donor in good health (CMV status not recorded). Some clones in this sample may be carry-over from other donors' samples.

The CDR3 spells CASSQTFVGQGNQPQHF. In DNA form, the CDR3 reads TGCGCCAGCAGTCAGACTTTCGTGGGACAGGGCAATCAGCCCCAGCATTTT. This chain joins TRBV23-1 and TRBJ1-5; 8 nucleotides agree with TRBD1. TRBV23-1 is treated as an ORF (open reading frame) with a function not yet certain. This CDR3 is built from 17 residues. Trimming took 3 bases from V and 2 from J; bases not matched to a gene: 9.

There are a few counts of this clonotype. The chain couples TRBV6-6 to TRBJ1-2; D is uncertain. This CDR3 has 14 residues. Germline CDR1 is MNHNY and CDR2 is SVGAGI (reference sequence). Trimming took off 0 bases at V and 5 bases at J, with 10 bases between the two ends. CDR3 sequence: CASSYSGGGYGYTF. DNA of the CDR3: TGTGCCAGCAGTTACTCCGGAGGCGGGTATGGCTACACCTTC.

The chain couples TRBV12-5 to TRBJ2-5, with TRBD1 identical over 10 bases. The CDR3 sequence is 15 residues long. The V and J ends lost 4 bases and 2 bases, in that order; junction bases with no gene match: 4. Germline V gives CDR1 LGHNT, CDR2 FRNRAP. CDR3 DNA: TGTGCTAGTGGTTCCCGGACAGGGGGTCAAGAGACCCAGTACTTC. Translating it yields CASGSRTGGQETQYF.

The V gene is TRBV7-2, the J gene TRBJ2-7, with D perhaps matching TRBD2 (6 bases). Germline values: CDR1 SGHTA, CDR2 FQGNSA. The V end lost 3 bases, the J end lost 7 bases, and 19 bases lay between the germline ends. This CDR3 contains 15 residues. CDR3 nucleotide sequence: TGTGCCAGCAGCTTGTCCGGGACTCCATTTCGGGAGCAGTACTTC. Its translation: CASSLSGTPFREQYF. Full variable domain (remainder filled in from reference TRBV7-2 and TRBJ2-7): GAGVSQSPSNKVTEKGKDVELRCDPISGHTALYWYRQSLGQGLEFLIYFQGNSAPDKSGLPSDRFSAERTGGSVSTLTIQRTQQEDSAVYLCASSLSGTPFREQYFGPGTRLTVT.

There are a few counts of this clonotype. This sequence joins TRBV12-5 and TRBJ1-1; TRBD1 matches at 7 bases. There are 15 residues in the CDR3. Per germline, CDR1 LGHNT and CDR2 FRNRAP. V was clipped by 0 bases and J by 4 bases; unmatched bases: 5. The CDR3 DNA sequence: TGTGCTAGTGGTTTGGTTCTCCAGGGGGGCACTGAAGCTTTCTTT. Amino acid sequence: CASGLVLQGGTEAFF.

This clonotype appeared a few times. The V and J genes are TRBV6-6 and TRBJ1-2; TRBD1 agrees at 7 bases. Unmatched junction bases numbered 11, after V lost 6 bases and J lost 4 bases. Germline assignment: CDR1 MNHNY and CDR2 SVGAGI (reference sequence). This CDR3 comprises 15 residues. CDR3 amino acids: CASRPDRRQGYGYTF. CDR3 nucleotide sequence: TGTGCCAGCAGACCGGACAGGCGGCAAGGCTATGGCTACACCTTC.

V usage is TRBV7-9 and J usage is TRBJ1-4; unclear D gene. The CDR3 totals 12 residues. In germline, CDR1 is SEHNR, CDR2 FQNEAQ (reference sequence). The V gene lost 1 base and the J gene lost 10 bases, with 7 bases spanning the gap. CDR3 DNA: TGTGCCAGCAGCTTAGGTGCCTCAAAACTGTTTTTT. It yields the protein CASSLGASKLFF.

The rearrangement links TRBV6-1 to TRBJ2-3, with D possibly TRBD1 on 5 matching bases. Germline V gives CDR1 MNHNS, CDR2 SASEGT. V gave up 2 bases and J gave up 1 base, with 13 bases separating them. This CDR3 comprises 16 residues. The CDR3 here is CASSELALQGTDTQYF. The CDR3 bases are TGTGCCAGCAGTGAATTGGCCCTACAGGGCACAGATACGCAGTATTTT.

The genes are TRBV7-3 and TRBJ2-2; the D is unclear. The germline V gene encodes CDR1 SGHTA and CDR2 FQGTGA. The CDR3 has 13 residues. V was pared by 7 bases and J by 7 bases, with 13 bases between. The CDR3 sequence: CASTEALVGELFF. Here the CDR3 DNA reads TGTGCCAGCACCGAGGCGCTGGTCGGGGAGCTGTTTTTT.

This clonotype was seen a few times. This sequence joins TRBV7-2 and TRBJ2-1; 10 nucleotides match TRBD2. The ends lost 5 bases at V and 7 bases at J; junction bases unmatched: 14. The CDR3 is 17 amino acids. Germline loops: CDR1 SGHTA, CDR2 FQGNSA. This CDR3 reads CASSRRALAGGTNEQFF. In nucleotides, the CDR3 is TGTGCCAGCAGCCGACGCGCTTTAGCGGGGGGTACTAATGAGCAGTTCTTC.

The V and J genes are TRBV11-2 and TRBJ2-3, with 9 nucleotides matching TRBD1. The V gene end was trimmed by 4 bases and the J gene end by 2 bases; junction bases not matched to a gene: 7. CDR1 SGHAT and CDR2 FQNNGV come from the germline V gene. The CDR3 covers 16 residues. CDR3 in amino acids: CASSSYRGRTTDTQYF. The CDR3 DNA reads as TGTGCCAGCAGCTCATACAGGGGGCGAACCACAGATACGCAGTATTTT. The variable domain in full, completed from reference TRBV11-2 and TRBJ2-3, reads EAGVAQSPRYKIIEKRQSVAFWCNPISGHATLYWYQQILGQGPKLLIQFQNNGVVDDSQLPKDRFSAERLKGVDSTLKIQPAKLEDSAVYLCASSSYRGRTTDTQYFGPGTRLTVL.

The chain joins TRBV18 to TRBJ2-3, with 11 nucleotides matching TRBD2. V trimming: 4 bases; J trimming: 0 bases; junction bases outside the gene matches: 9. The germline V gene has CDR1 KGHSH and CDR2 LQKENI. This CDR3 is built from 18 residues. The CDR3 bases are TGTGCCAGCTCACGGACCGGGACTAGCGGATCTAGCACAGATACGCAGTATTTT. Amino acids: CASSRTGTSGSSTDTQYF. Full variable domain (outside the CDR3, taken from reference TRBV18 and TRBJ2-3): NAGVMQNPRHLVRRRGQEARLRCSPMKGHSHVYWYRQLPEEGLKFMVYLQKENIIDESGMPKERFSAEFPKEGPSILRIQQVVRGDSAAYFCASSRTGTSGSSTDTQYFGPGTRLTVL.

The rearrangement joins TRBV12-3 or TRBV12-4 to TRBJ2-2, with 10 bases fitting TRBD2. CDR3 size: 15 residues. V trimming: 6 bases; J trimming: 4 bases; junction bases outside the gene matches: 5. The CDR3 bases are TGTGCCAGCAGCGGGCTAGCGGGAGCCACCGGGGAGCTGTTTTTT. Translating gives CASSGLAGATGELFF.

This clonotype appeared a single time. This chain joins TRBV19 and TRBJ2-3; no definite D call. Germline V CDR1 and CDR2: LNHDA, SQIVND (reference sequence). The ends were cut back, 6 bases at V and 4 bases at J, with 17 bases in the middle. The CDR3 runs to 15 residues. The CDR3 DNA follows: TGTGCCAGTAGCACCAATACTCGTCGCGCAGATACGCAGTATTTT. Protein product: CASSTNTRRADTQYF. Based on the CDR3 plus reference TRBV19 and TRBJ2-3, the full variable domain is DGGITQSPKYLFRKEGQNVTLSCEQNLNHDAMYWYRQDPGQGLRLIYYSQIVNDFQKGDIAEGYSVSREKKESFPLTVTSAQKNPTAFYLCASSTNTRRADTQYFGPGTRLTVL.

The V and J genes are TRBV7-9 and TRBJ2-5; 8 positions match TRBD2. This CDR3 is 14 amino acids long. J was trimmed by 1 base and V by 5 bases; bases with no gene match: 3. In germline, CDR1 is SEHNR, CDR2 FQNEAQ (reference sequence). DNA for the CDR3: TGTGCCAGCAGCCGACTAGCGAGCCAAGAGACCCAGTACTTC. This translates into CASSRLASQETQYF.

The V call is TRBV4-3, the J call TRBJ2-5, with 7 bases lining up with TRBD2. Germline values: CDR1 LGHNA, CDR2 YSLEER. This CDR3 comprises 15 residues. The V and J ends lost 0 bases and 5 bases, in that order; junction bases with no gene match: 6. CDR3 bases: TGCGCCAGCAGCCAAGACGGCGGGAGAGCGGAGACCCAGTACTTC. Amino acid sequence: CASSQDGGRAETQYF.

This rearrangement joins TRBV7-6 to TRBJ2-1, with 13 bases fitting TRBD2. V shed 7 bases and J 7 bases; nucleotides not matched to a gene: 4. This CDR3 comprises 14 residues. CDR1 is SGHVS, CDR2 FNYEAQ, per germline. The CDR3 nucleotides are TGTGCCAGCAAGACTAGCGGGGGGCCAAATGAGCAGTTCTTC. Amino acid sequence: CASKTSGGPNEQFF.

This clonotype was counted between two and nine times. V usage is TRBV29-1 and J usage is TRBJ2-7; possibly TRBD2 for D (5 bases). The CDR3 spans 13 residues. Germline values: CDR1 SQVTM, CDR2 ANQGSEA. V lost 4 bases and J lost 11, with 21 bases in between. The CDR3 sequence: CSVVYQSERWEYF. CDR3 in DNA: TGCAGCGTTGTGTATCAGAGCGAGCGGTGGGAGTACTTC.

V is TRBV2 and J is TRBJ2-7; D call uncertain. The CDR3 has 13 amino acids. Germline CDR1 and CDR2: SNHLY and FYNNEI. V was cut by 3 bases and J by 2 bases, with 8 bases left in between. As DNA, the CDR3 is TGTGCCAGCAGTGAGTGGCAGCCCTACGAGCAGTACTTC. Its translation: CASSEWQPYEQYF.

The rearrangement links TRBV5-6 to TRBJ2-7; TRBD1 or TRBD2 may be the D gene (7 bases each). The CDR3 extends over 15 amino acids. Looked up from germline, CDR1 is SGHDT and CDR2 is YYEEEE. V was cut by 0 bases and J by 5 bases, with 15 bases left in between. Here the CDR3 reads CASSLVGRGGHEQYF. CDR3 DNA sequence: TGTGCCAGCAGCTTGGTGGGCAGGGGGGGCCACGAGCAGTACTTC.

As regards this clonotype: Germline and junction disagree at one end, which may indicate a read error. The J gene is TRBJ1-1, the V gene TRBV15; the D is unclear. The CDR3 is 15 residues long. Looked up from germline, CDR1 is LNHNV and CDR2 is YYDKDF (reference sequence). The CDR3 nucleotides read TGTGCCACCAGCGCCCAAGAGGGAACGAACACCGAAGCTTTCTTT. Encoded protein: CATSAQEGTNTEAFF.

The rearrangement links TRBV5-1 to TRBJ2-7, with TRBD1 matching 12 bases. The CDR3 sequence is 16 residues long. Per the germline V gene, CDR1 is SGHRS and CDR2 is YFSETQ. V shed 4 bases, J shed 3 bases, and the junction held 8 bases outside the gene matches. The CDR3 DNA reads as TGCGCCAGCAGCCGGGGGACAGGGGGCGCGGGCTACGAGCAGTACTTC. The encoded protein is CASSRGTGGAGYEQYF.

This clonotype showed up many times. The chain joins TRBV7-2 to TRBJ1-4; D is unresolved. This CDR3 spans 15 amino acids. Germline assignment: CDR1 SGHTA and CDR2 FQGNSA. The V and J ends lost 5 bases and 12 bases respectively, with 22 bases between them. The CDR3 DNA follows: TGTGCCAGCAGCCCAACCCCCCATTCCGGGGTGCAACTGTTTTTT. This sequence encodes CASSPTPHSGVQLFF.

This clonotype occurred a few times. The chain carries TRBV7-2 and TRBJ1-4, with no clear D. Trimming took off 1 base at V and 5 bases at J, with 11 bases between the two ends. CDR1 and CDR2 (germline): SGHTA, FQGNSA. The CDR3 extends over 15 amino acids. In DNA, the CDR3 is TGTGCCAGCAGCTTAGAAGGGAGGGTAAATGAAAAACTGTTTTTT. Translated, it gives CASSLEGRVNEKLFF.

The V call is TRBV6-1, the J call TRBJ2-5, with D possibly matching TRBD1 (5 bases). This CDR3 has 14 amino acids. CDR1 is MNHNS and CDR2 is SASEGT in the germline V gene. Trimming left V 5 bases short and J 4 bases short, with 14 bases between. The CDR3 DNA follows: TGTGCCAGCAGTTACGAGTGGGGCCCAGAGACCCAGTACTTC. It is translated as CASSYEWGPETQYF.

This chain joins TRBV7-8 and TRBJ2-5; 7 bases agree with TRBD1. Looked up from germline, CDR1 is SGHVS and CDR2 is FQNEAQ. The CDR3 contains 15 residues. V gave up 7 bases and J gave up 5 bases; unmatched junction bases: 13. The chain's CDR3 is CASTLRRTGGETQYF. The CDR3 DNA follows: TGTGCCAGCACCCTACGGAGGACAGGCGGGGAGACCCAGTACTTC.

This chain uses TRBV29-1 with TRBJ2-5; 9 nucleotides line up with TRBD1. CDR3 length: 14 residues. Trimming removed 1 base from V and 4 bases from J; junction bases left unmatched: 4. Germline V gives CDR1 SQVTM, CDR2 ANQGSEA. CDR3 protein: CSVEGTGDLETQYF. DNA of the CDR3: TGCAGCGTTGAAGGGACAGGGGATTTAGAGACCCAGTACTTC. Combining the CDR3 with reference TRBV29-1 and TRBJ2-5 gives the whole variable domain SAVISQKPSRDICQRGTSLTIQCQVDSQVTMMFWYRQQPGQSLTLIATANQGSEATYESGFVIDKFPISRPNLTFSTLTVSNMSPEDSSIYLCSVEGTGDLETQYFGPGTRLLVL.

This chain joins TRBV6-2 or TRBV6-3 and TRBJ2-1, with 9 bases aligning to TRBD2. The CDR3 consists of 15 residues. The ends lost 1 base at V and 8 bases at J; junction bases unmatched: 6. CDR1 and CDR2 from the germline V gene are MNHEY and SVGEGT. The CDR3 loop reads CASSYLGRGRDEQFF. CDR3 DNA sequence: TGTGCCAGCAGTTACTTGGGTCGCGGGAGGGATGAGCAGTTCTTC.

V is TRBV6-6 and J is TRBJ1-1; D call uncertain. This CDR3 region has 14 residues. With 6 bases removed from V and 1 base from J, the gap between germline ends came to 12 bases. Germline CDR1 and CDR2: MNHNY and SVGAGI (reference sequence). The CDR3 here is CASSQRTPNTEAFF. The CDR3, as DNA: TGTGCCAGCAGCCAAAGAACACCGAACACTGAAGCTTTCTTT.